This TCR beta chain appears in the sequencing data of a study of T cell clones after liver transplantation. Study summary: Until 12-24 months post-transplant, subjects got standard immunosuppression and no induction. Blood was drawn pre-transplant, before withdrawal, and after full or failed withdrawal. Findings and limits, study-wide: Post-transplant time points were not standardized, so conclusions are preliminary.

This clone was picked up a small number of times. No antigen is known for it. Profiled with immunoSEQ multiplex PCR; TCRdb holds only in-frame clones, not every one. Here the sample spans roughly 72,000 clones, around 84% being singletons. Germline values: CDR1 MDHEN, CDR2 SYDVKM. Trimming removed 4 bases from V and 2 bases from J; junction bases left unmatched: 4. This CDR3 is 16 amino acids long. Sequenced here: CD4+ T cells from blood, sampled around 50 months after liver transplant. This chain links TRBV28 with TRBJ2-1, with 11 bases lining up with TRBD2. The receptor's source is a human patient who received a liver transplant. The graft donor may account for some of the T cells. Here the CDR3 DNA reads TGTGCCAGCAGTTCGGTTAGCGGGAGGGCCTACAATGAGCAGTTCTTC. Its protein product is CASSSVSGRAYNEQFF.